This T cell receptor beta chain derives from a study of cytomegalovirus exposure and HLA in healthy donors. About the research overall: It was reported in a later analysis that the same platform had been used for the roughly 130 validation repertoires as for the 550 to 700 first-cohort repertoires.

Measured with immunoSEQ multiplex PCR; TCRdb has only the in-frame clones, and not every one. The table records 200,000 to 250,000 clones, around 78% of them present only once. Of note for this clone: No antigen is known for it.

Study findings and constraints: Generally TCR sequences proved uncommon, though certain public TCRs appeared in numerous donors. In vitro testing confirmed a few CMV-associated chains as specific for CMV antigens. Researchers counted roughly 150 TCR beta chains as cytomegalovirus-associated.

The CDR3 sequence is 14 residues long. Trimming removed 1 base from V and 9 bases from J; junction bases left unmatched: 3. In germline, CDR1 is SNHLY, CDR2 FYNNEI. The specimen sequenced was PBMCs. The sequence was obtained from a woman aged 18-30 years in good health and CMV-seronegative. V is TRBV2 and J is TRBJ2-1; 10 bases align to TRBD2. CDR3 amino acids: CASSEGLAGGEQFF. The DNA for the CDR3 is TGTGCCAGCAGTGAAGGACTAGCGGGCGGTGAGCAGTTCTTC.